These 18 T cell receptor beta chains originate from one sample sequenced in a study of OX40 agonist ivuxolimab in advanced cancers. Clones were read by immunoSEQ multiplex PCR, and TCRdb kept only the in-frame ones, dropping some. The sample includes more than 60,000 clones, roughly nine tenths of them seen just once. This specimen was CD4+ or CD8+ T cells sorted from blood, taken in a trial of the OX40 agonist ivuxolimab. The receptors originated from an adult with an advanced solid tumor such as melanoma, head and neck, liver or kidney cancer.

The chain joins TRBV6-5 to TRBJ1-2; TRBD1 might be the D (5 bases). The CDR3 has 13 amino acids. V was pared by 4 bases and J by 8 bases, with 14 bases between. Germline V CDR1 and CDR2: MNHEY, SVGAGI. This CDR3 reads CASSLQDRTGYTF. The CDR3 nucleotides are TGTGCCAGCAGTTTACAGGATCGGACGGGCTACACCTTC.

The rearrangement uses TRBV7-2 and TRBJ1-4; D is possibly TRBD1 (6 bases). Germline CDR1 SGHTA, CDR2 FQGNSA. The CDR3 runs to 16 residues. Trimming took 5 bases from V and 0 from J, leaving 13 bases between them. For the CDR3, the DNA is TGTGCCAGCAGCCCTGGACAGCTGTCAACTAATGAAAAACTGTTTTTT. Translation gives CASSPGQLSTNEKLFF.

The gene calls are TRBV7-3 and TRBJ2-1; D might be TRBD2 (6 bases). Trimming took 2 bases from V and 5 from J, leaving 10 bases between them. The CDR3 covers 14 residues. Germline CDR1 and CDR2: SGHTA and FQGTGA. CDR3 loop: CASSLGGGNNEQFF. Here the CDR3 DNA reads TGTGCCAGCAGCTTAGGTGGCGGGAACAATGAGCAGTTCTTC.

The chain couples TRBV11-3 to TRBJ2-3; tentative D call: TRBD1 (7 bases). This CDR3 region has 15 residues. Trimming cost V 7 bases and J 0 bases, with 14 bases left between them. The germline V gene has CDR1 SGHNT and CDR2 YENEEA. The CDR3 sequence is CASTASGGSTDTQYF. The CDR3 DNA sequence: TGTGCCAGCACCGCTTCAGGGGGGAGCACAGATACGCAGTATTTT.

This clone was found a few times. The CDR3 DNA follows: TGCGCCACCCAACAGGGAGACCAAGAGACCCAGTACTTC. Its translation: CATQQGDQETQYF. The chain is built from TRBV10-1 and TRBJ2-5; possibly TRBD1 for D (6 bases). The V gene's germline CDR1 is WNHNN and CDR2 SYGVQD (reference sequence). The length of the CDR3 is 13 residues. Trimming took off 10 bases at V and 0 bases at J, with 12 bases between the two ends.

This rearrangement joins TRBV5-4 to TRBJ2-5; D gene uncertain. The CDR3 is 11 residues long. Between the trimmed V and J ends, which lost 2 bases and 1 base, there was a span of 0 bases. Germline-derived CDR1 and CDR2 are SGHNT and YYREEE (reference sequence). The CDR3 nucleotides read TGTGCCAGCAGCTTCCAAGAGACCCAGTACTTC. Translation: CASSFQETQYF.

CDR3 residues: CASSPGWDTEAFF. The CDR3 DNA reads TGTGCCAGCTCTCCCGGTTGGGACACTGAAGCTTTCTTT. The chain links TRBV18 to TRBJ1-1, with D hard to call. The CDR3 covers 13 residues. V lost 6 bases and J lost 3, with 11 bases in between. The germline gives CDR1 KGHSH, CDR2 LQKENI.

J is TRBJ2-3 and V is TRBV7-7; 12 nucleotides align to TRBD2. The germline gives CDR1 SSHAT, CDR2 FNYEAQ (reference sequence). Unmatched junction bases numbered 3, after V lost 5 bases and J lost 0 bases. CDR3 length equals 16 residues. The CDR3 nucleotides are TGTGCCAGCAGCAAACTAGCGGGAGGTAGCACAGATACGCAGTATTTT. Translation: CASSKLAGGSTDTQYF.

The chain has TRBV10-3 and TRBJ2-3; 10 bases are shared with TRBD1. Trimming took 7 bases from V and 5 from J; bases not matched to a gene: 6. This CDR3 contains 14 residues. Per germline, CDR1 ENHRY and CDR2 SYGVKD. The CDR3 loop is CAIKTGTGEDTQYF. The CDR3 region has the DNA TGTGCCATCAAAACCGGGACAGGGGAAGATACGCAGTATTTT.

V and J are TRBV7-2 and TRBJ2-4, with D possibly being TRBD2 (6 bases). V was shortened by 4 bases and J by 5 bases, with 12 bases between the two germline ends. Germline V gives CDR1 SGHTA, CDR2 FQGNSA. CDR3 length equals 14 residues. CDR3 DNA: TGTGCCAGCAGCTCCCGGGGGTCCCAAAACATTCAGTACTTC. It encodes CASSSRGSQNIQYF.

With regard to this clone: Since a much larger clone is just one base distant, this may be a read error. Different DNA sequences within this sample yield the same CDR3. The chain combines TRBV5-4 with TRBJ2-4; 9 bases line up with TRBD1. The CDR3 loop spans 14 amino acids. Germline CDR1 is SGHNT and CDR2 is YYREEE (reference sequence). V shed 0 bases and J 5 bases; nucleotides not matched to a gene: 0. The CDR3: CASSLGQGENIQYF. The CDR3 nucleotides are TGTGCCAGCAGCTTGGGACAGGGGGAAAACATTCAGTACTTC.

The CDR3 loop reads CASTRQGATEAFF. The CDR3 nucleotides read TGTGCCAGCACTCGACAGGGGGCGACTGAAGCTTTCTTT. V gene TRBV6-1 combines with J gene TRBJ1-1; 10 nucleotides match TRBD1. CDR1 is MNHNS and CDR2 is SASEGT in the germline V gene. The CDR3 has 13 residues. Trimming took 7 bases from V and 5 from J; bases not matched to a gene: 4.

CDR3 protein: CASSFSDEKLFF. The CDR3 nucleotides read TGTGCCAGCAGCTTTTCCGATGAAAAACTGTTTTTT. The chain has TRBV7-2 and TRBJ1-4; D unclear. The CDR3 extends over 12 amino acids. V was cut by 3 bases and J by 6 bases, with 5 bases left in between. The V gene's germline CDR1 is SGHTA and CDR2 FQGNSA.

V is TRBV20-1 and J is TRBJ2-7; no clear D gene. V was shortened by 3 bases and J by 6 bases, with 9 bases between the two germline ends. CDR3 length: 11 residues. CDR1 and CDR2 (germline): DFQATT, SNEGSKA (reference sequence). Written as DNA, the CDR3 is TGCAGTGCTAGGACGTCTGCCGAGCAGTACTTC. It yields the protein CSARTSAEQYF.

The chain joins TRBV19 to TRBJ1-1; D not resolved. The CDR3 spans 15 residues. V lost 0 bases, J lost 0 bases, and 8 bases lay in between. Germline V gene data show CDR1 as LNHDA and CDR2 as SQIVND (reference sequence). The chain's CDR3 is CASSIDTSMNTEAFF. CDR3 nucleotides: TGTGCCAGTAGTATAGACACCTCCATGAACACTGAAGCTTTCTTT.

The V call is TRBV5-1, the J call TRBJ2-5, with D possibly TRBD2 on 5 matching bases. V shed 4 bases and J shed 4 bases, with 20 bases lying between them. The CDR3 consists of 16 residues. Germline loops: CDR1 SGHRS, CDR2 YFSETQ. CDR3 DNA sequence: TGCGCCAGCAGCCCGTGGCAGGCGGGTGAGGGAGAGACCCAGTACTTC. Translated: CASSPWQAGEGETQYF.

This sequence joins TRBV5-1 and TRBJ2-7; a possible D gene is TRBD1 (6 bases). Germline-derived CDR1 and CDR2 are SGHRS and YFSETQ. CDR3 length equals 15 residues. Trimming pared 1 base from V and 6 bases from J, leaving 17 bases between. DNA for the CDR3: TGCGCCAGCAGCTTGAACCTCAGGGGAACAGGCGAGCAGTACTTC. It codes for CASSLNLRGTGEQYF.

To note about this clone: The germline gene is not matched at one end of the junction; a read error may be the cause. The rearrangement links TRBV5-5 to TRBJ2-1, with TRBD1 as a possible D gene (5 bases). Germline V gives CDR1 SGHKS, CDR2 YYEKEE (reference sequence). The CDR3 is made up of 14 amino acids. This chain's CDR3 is CASSVQGSSNEQFF. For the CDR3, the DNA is TGTGCCAGCAGTGTTCAGGGCTCCTCCAATGAGCAGTTCTTC.